The source of this T cell receptor beta chain is a study of blood T cells in healthy people across ages. Study-wide findings and caveats: There was a strong correlation between TCR beta diversity and naive T cell percentage.

V shed 3 bases, J shed 7 bases, and the junction held 2 bases outside the gene matches. CDR1 and CDR2 (germline): SGDLS, YYNGEE. The CDR3 loop spans 13 amino acids. Through a sample-barcoded 5' primer and a J-beta primer mix, a second PCR was run for roughly 6 to 11 cycles. Per sample, CDR3-containing paired-end reads numbered at least 3 million. In TCRdb, the 5' RACE reads were re-called with MiXCR into one record per CDR3 protein. Of over 1,500,000 distinct CDR3 sequences detected, approximately 40% appear once; the ten largest clones hold approximately 22%. Around 10 milliliters of peripheral blood were drawn from each donor. The sample holds many counts of this clonotype. The antigen remains undetermined.

The chain has TRBV9 and TRBJ2-4; 9 nucleotides align to TRBD1. The sequence was collected from a human donor in good health. The specimen sequenced was blood. The CDR3: CASSGQGGNIQYF. CDR3 coding DNA: TGTGCCAGCAGCGGACAGGGGGGTAACATTCAGTACTTC.